A single sample is the source of the 17 T cell receptor beta chains below, sequenced in a study of vaccination effects on CD4 cells after COVID-19. No antigen has been identified for these receptors. Pools of viral peptides were used by the ViraFEST assay to expand antigen-specific CD4+ T cells ahead of sequencing. Following culture for about 11 days, CD4+ T cells were isolated. Vaccine administered to participants consisted of two doses of either BNT162b2 or mRNA-1273. The protocol was immunoSEQ multiplex PCR, while the TCRdb copy is restricted to in-frame clones and leaves out a portion. The sample has under 85,000 clones; roughly 80% are singletons. The sample consisted of CD4+ T cells from PBMCs cultured with HCoV-OC43 spike peptides, taken after COVID-19 vaccination. Subset in this sample: HCoV-OC43 spike overlapping peptide pool stimulation. These receptors all come from a human donor who received a COVID-19 vaccine.

CDR3 in amino acids: CASSAIDRGGEKLFF. CDR3 nucleotides: TGTGCCAGCAGTGCAATCGACAGGGGTGGGGAAAAACTGTTTTTT. The rearrangement uses TRBV2 and TRBJ1-4, with 8 bases that match TRBD1. The trim removed 4 bases at V and 8 bases at J, leaving 9 bases unmatched. Germline-derived CDR1 and CDR2 are SNHLY and FYNNEI. The CDR3 has 15 amino acids. Complete variable domain (other parts from reference TRBV2 and TRBJ1-4): EPEVTQTPSHQVTQMGQEVILRCVPISNHLYFYWYRQILGQKVEFLVSFYNNEISEKSEIFDDQFSVERPDGSNFTLKIRSTKLEDSAMYFCASSAIDRGGEKLFFGSGTQLSVL.

The chain recombines TRBV18 with TRBJ2-5, with D perhaps matching TRBD1 (6 bases). Germline V gives CDR1 KGHSH, CDR2 LQKENI. CDR3 length: 15 residues. The V gene lost 4 bases and the J gene lost 3 bases, with 15 bases spanning the gap. The CDR3 nucleotides are TGTGCCAGCTCACACCTTACAGGGCCTAAAGAGACCCAGTACTTC. Protein sequence: CASSHLTGPKETQYF. Looking up the rest from reference TRBV18 and TRBJ2-5 gives the full variable domain: NAGVMQNPRHLVRRRGQEARLRCSPMKGHSHVYWYRQLPEEGLKFMVYLQKENIIDESGMPKERFSAEFPKEGPSILRIQQVVRGDSAAYFCASSHLTGPKETQYFGPGTRLLVL.

In its sample, this clone was seen a few times. J is TRBJ1-2 and V is TRBV29-1, with 9 nucleotides matching TRBD1. J gave up 6 bases and V 6 bases, and 8 bases lay outside the gene matches. Germline V gives CDR1 SQVTM, CDR2 ANQGSEA. The CDR3 length is 13 residues. CDR3 protein: CSVEPGQGDGYTF. The CDR3 DNA reads as TGCAGCGTAGAACCGGGACAGGGTGATGGCTACACCTTC.

The rearrangement links TRBV25-1 to TRBJ1-1; the match to TRBD1 covers 7 bases. V gave up 6 bases and J gave up 0 bases; unmatched junction bases: 10. Germline assignment: CDR1 MGHDK and CDR2 SYGVNS. There are 16 residues in the CDR3. For the CDR3, the DNA is TGTGCCAGCAGGGCGGGGACAGCAATTCTGAACACTGAAGCTTTCTTT. Translating gives CASRAGTAILNTEAFF. The whole variable domain, remainder taken from reference TRBV25-1 and TRBJ1-1, is EADIYQTPRYLVIGTGKKITLECSQTMGHDKMYWYQQDPGMELHLIHYSYGVNSTEKGDLSSESTVSRIRTEHFPLTLESARPSHTSQYLCASRAGTAILNTEAFFGQGTRLTVV.

The V gene is TRBV9, the J gene TRBJ1-1; the D gene is possibly TRBD1 (6 bases). Germline V lookup: CDR1 SGDLS, CDR2 YYNGEE. V was clipped by 4 bases and J by 1 base, with 14 bases between them. The CDR3 spans 15 residues. The CDR3 DNA reads as TGTGCCAGCAGCCCCTTGACAGGCGGGAACACTGAAGCTTTCTTT. Translation gives CASSPLTGGNTEAFF.

This clone showed up just once. The chain has TRBV6-5 and TRBJ1-4; D is unclear. Deletions cut 8 bases from V and 8 bases from J, with 18 bases between. Germline CDR1 MNHEY, CDR2 SVGAGI. This CDR3 comprises 14 residues. CDR3 sequence: CASSIPGRGEKLFF. The CDR3 DNA reads TGTGCCAGCTCGATCCCCGGCCGTGGGGAAAAACTGTTTTTT.

In DNA, the CDR3 is TGTGCCAGCACAGTCAGCATGAACACTGAAGCTTTCTTT. This gives the protein CASTVSMNTEAFF. The V call is TRBV6-5, the J call TRBJ1-1; D remains unclear. Per germline, CDR1 MNHEY and CDR2 SVGAGI. The CDR3 has 13 residues. V lost 7 bases, J lost 0 bases, and 9 bases lay in between.

V gene TRBV6-1 combines with J gene TRBJ2-1, with no clear D. Deletions cut 1 base from V and 4 bases from J, with 8 bases between. Per germline, CDR1 MNHNS and CDR2 SASEGT. There are 14 residues in the CDR3. DNA for the CDR3: TGTGCCAGCAGTGAAGTGATTGGTTACAATGAGCAGTTCTTC. It codes for CASSEVIGYNEQFF.

This clone was counted a single time. The chain recombines TRBV5-1 with TRBJ2-3; the match to TRBD2 covers 10 bases. J was trimmed by 2 bases and V by 5 bases; bases with no gene match: 5. Germline loops: CDR1 SGHRS, CDR2 YFSETQ. The CDR3 extends over 15 amino acids. This CDR3 is CASSWTSGPTDTQYF. The CDR3 DNA reads as TGCGCCAGCAGTTGGACTAGCGGACCCACAGATACGCAGTATTTT.

The chain recombines TRBV5-1 with TRBJ1-3; a weak D match, TRBD1 (5 bases). V was clipped by 3 bases and J by 0 bases, with 13 bases between them. The CDR3 has 16 residues. The V gene's germline CDR1 is SGHRS and CDR2 YFSETQ. This CDR3 is CASSWDGQSSGNTIYF. The CDR3 nucleotides are TGCGCCAGCAGCTGGGACGGACAAAGCTCTGGAAACACCATATATTTT.

There are a few counts of this clone. The chain joins TRBV5-1 to TRBJ1-6; TRBD1 agrees at 7 bases. The CDR3 sequence is 16 residues long. The V and J ends lost 4 bases and 10 bases, in that order; junction bases with no gene match: 14. Germline V gene sequence: CDR1 SGHRS, CDR2 YFSETQ. In DNA form, the CDR3 reads TGCGCCAGCAGCCCGGAGGCTACAGGGGCTAACTCACCCCTCCACTTT. Translated, it gives CASSPEATGANSPLHF. Supplemented by reference TRBV5-1 and TRBJ1-6, the full variable domain reads KAGVTQTPRYLIKTRGQQVTLSCSPISGHRSVSWYQQTPGQGLQFLFEYFSETQRNKGNFPGRFSGRQFSNSRSEMNVSTLELGDSALYLCASSPEATGANSPLHFGNGTRLTVT.

The chain is built from TRBV3-1 (or the pseudogene TRBV3-2) and TRBJ2-7, with D hard to call. Germline V gene lookup returns CDR1 LGHDT and CDR2 YNNKEL (reference sequence). The CDR3 is 12 amino acids. In DNA form, the CDR3 reads TGTGCCAGCAGCCAAGATCGGTTGCAGAGCCCCGTC. This codes for CASSQDRLQSPV.

The gene calls are TRBV18 and TRBJ1-5; perhaps TRBD1 as D (5 bases). Trimming took off 2 bases at V and 0 bases at J, with 8 bases between the two ends. Per the germline V gene, CDR1 is KGHSH and CDR2 is LQKENI. The CDR3 contains 15 residues. Here the CDR3 reads CASSPGTASNQPQHF. The CDR3 nucleotides read TGTGCCAGCTCACCAGGGACGGCTAGCAATCAGCCCCAGCATTTT.

The chain has TRBV7-2 and TRBJ1-1; D might be TRBD1 (6 bases). V dropped 5 bases and J dropped 7 bases, with 23 bases sitting between them. Per the germline V gene, CDR1 is SGHTA and CDR2 is FQGNSA. CDR3 length: 16 amino acids. The CDR3 DNA reads as TGTGCCAGCAGCCAAGACCGAAACCGGGACATTTATGAAGCTTTCTTT. Translation: CASSQDRNRDIYEAFF.

A few counts support this clone. This rearrangement joins TRBV4-1 to TRBJ1-2, with 7 bases fitting TRBD1. Germline V lookup: CDR1 MGHRA, CDR2 YSYEKL. Trimming removed 3 bases from V and 6 bases from J; junction bases left unmatched: 7. CDR3 length: 14 residues. This chain's CDR3 is CASSQRTGVDGYTF. As DNA, the CDR3 is TGCGCCAGCAGCCAGCGGACAGGCGTCGATGGCTACACCTTC.

This clone was observed a few times. The V and J genes are TRBV2 and TRBJ1-6; 8 nucleotides match TRBD1. Trimming cost V 5 bases and J 7 bases; bases outside gene matches: 4. The CDR3 totals 14 residues. Germline V gene data show CDR1 as SNHLY and CDR2 as FYNNEI. CDR3 amino acids: CASSWTGRNSPLHF. The CDR3 bases are TGTGCCAGCAGTTGGACAGGGCGGAATTCACCCCTCCACTTT.

This rearrangement joins TRBV5-1 to TRBJ1-4; D remains ambiguous. With 2 bases removed from V and 0 bases from J, the gap between germline ends came to 8 bases. The CDR3 has 15 residues. Looked up from germline, CDR1 is SGHRS and CDR2 is YFSETQ. CDR3: CASSLNRPTNEKLFF. The CDR3 DNA reads as TGCGCCAGCAGCTTAAACCGACCAACTAATGAAAAACTGTTTTTT. Looking up the rest from reference TRBV5-1 and TRBJ1-4 gives the full variable domain: KAGVTQTPRYLIKTRGQQVTLSCSPISGHRSVSWYQQTPGQGLQFLFEYFSETQRNKGNFPGRFSGRQFSNSRSEMNVSTLELGDSALYLCASSLNRPTNEKLFFGSGTQLSVL.